Following are 17 T cell receptor beta chains from one sample sequenced in a study of Ad26.COV2.S vaccination and SARS-CoV-2 variants. Treatment of the sample: 19 received Ad26.COV2.S at low or high dose, single or two shots; roughly five received placebo; per-sample allocation not given. It was on day 63 after the first vaccine or placebo injection that samples were taken. The table came from immunoSEQ multiplex PCR; TCRdb's copy has only in-frame clones and leaves some out. The table lists about 350,000 clones, more than 85% of them singletons. The sequences come from peripheral blood, collected in a trial of Ad26.COV2.S vaccine versus placebo. Source of these receptors: a person between 18 and 65 years old who received the Ad26.COV2.S COVID-19 vaccine or a placebo.

This clone occurred a few times. V is TRBV7-9 and J is TRBJ1-2; tentative D call: TRBD1 (6 bases). CDR1 SEHNR and CDR2 FQNEAQ come from the germline V gene (reference sequence). The V end was cut by 5 bases, the J end by 4 bases, with 11 bases between. The CDR3 extends over 13 amino acids. The CDR3 DNA reads as TGTGCCAGCAGCCCTCAACAGGGCTATGGCTACACCTTC. Translating it yields CASSPQQGYGYTF.

This rearrangement joins TRBV28 to TRBJ2-3; 9 bases agree with TRBD2. Germline V gene sequence: CDR1 MDHEN, CDR2 SYDVKM. This CDR3 region has 16 residues. V shed 7 bases and J 5 bases; nucleotides not matched to a gene: 13. The CDR3 DNA is TGTGCCAGCACAGCTAGCGGGACGTTTGGGGTAGATACGCAGTATTTT. Translated: CASTASGTFGVDTQYF.

Comments on this clone: At one of its ends the junction is not consistent with the germline gene, which may arise from a read error. This chain joins TRBV6-5 and TRBJ1-1, with D possibly being TRBD1 (5 bases). Germline V lookup: CDR1 MNHEY, CDR2 SVGAGI. This CDR3 spans 14 amino acids. DNA of the CDR3: TGTGCCAGCCGATTGGGGGGAACGTACACCGAAGCTTTCTTT. Translated, it gives CASRLGGTYTEAFF.

The count of this clone is one. The rearrangement joins TRBV11-2 to TRBJ1-5; D unclear. Germline V gene sequence: CDR1 SGHAT, CDR2 FQNNGV. The V gene lost 2 bases and the J gene lost 6 bases, with 14 bases spanning the gap. CDR3 length: 15 residues. For the CDR3, the DNA is TGTGCCAGCAGCTTAAGTAAGGGAAACTCTCAGCCCCAGCATTTT. Amino acids: CASSLSKGNSQPQHF.

J is TRBJ1-2 and V is TRBV6-4; no clear D gene. The CDR3 consists of 19 residues. Germline CDR1 is MRHNA and CDR2 is SNTAGT. The V gene lost 6 bases and the J gene lost 3 bases, with 29 bases spanning the gap. Here the CDR3 reads CASSPGRPPEIQFHYGYTF. CDR3 nucleotides: TGTGCCAGCAGCCCCGGCCGGCCGCCCGAAATACAATTCCACTATGGCTACACCTTC.

The chain links TRBV30 to TRBJ2-2, with D possibly being TRBD1 (6 bases). This CDR3 comprises 15 residues. Germline V gene sequence: CDR1 GTSNPN, CDR2 SVGIG (reference sequence). The V end was cut by 7 bases, the J end by 0 bases, with 15 bases between. The CDR3 sequence: CAFSGTNSNTGELFF. In DNA, the CDR3 is TGTGCCTTTTCCGGGACAAACTCGAACACCGGGGAGCTGTTTTTT.

The rearrangement joins TRBV11-3 to TRBJ2-3, with D tentatively TRBD2 (6 bases). This CDR3 spans 13 amino acids. CDR1 is SGHNT and CDR2 is YENEEA in the germline V gene. V was cut by 8 bases and J by 5 bases, with 14 bases left in between. DNA for the CDR3: TGTGCCAGCTCGCAGCAGGAGGGAGATACGCAGTATTTT. Encoded protein: CASSQQEGDTQYF.

This chain uses TRBV28 with TRBJ1-5; D might be TRBD1 (5 bases). In germline, CDR1 is MDHEN, CDR2 SYDVKM. This CDR3 spans 20 amino acids. Trimming removed 6 bases at V and 3 bases at J, with 30 bases between. CDR3 amino acids: CASSPTREAAGWGSNQPQHF. The CDR3 coding sequence is TGTGCCAGCAGCCCTACGAGAGAGGCGGCGGGGTGGGGGTCCAATCAGCCCCAGCATTTT.

This clone was observed a handful of times. The V and J genes are TRBV28 and TRBJ2-7; 13 bases align to TRBD2. Trimming removed 5 bases from V and 2 bases from J; junction bases left unmatched: 3. Germline V gene lookup returns CDR1 MDHEN and CDR2 SYDVKM. This CDR3 contains 15 residues. The CDR3 nucleotides read TGTGCCAGCAGTAGAGGGACTAGCGGGACCTACGAGCAGTACTTC. Residues: CASSRGTSGTYEQYF.

This chain links TRBV12-3 or TRBV12-4 with TRBJ1-1; D ambiguous. V gave up 6 bases and J gave up 0 bases, with 8 bases separating them. CDR3 length: 13 amino acids. The CDR3 region is CASSRKLNTEAFF. The CDR3 DNA sequence: TGTGCCAGCAGCCGGAAGTTGAACACTGAAGCTTTCTTT.

The chain uses TRBV19 and TRBJ1-4; a possible D gene is TRBD1 (6 bases). This CDR3 spans 14 amino acids. V dropped 7 bases and J dropped 8 bases, with 17 bases sitting between them. Germline CDR1 LNHDA, CDR2 SQIVND (reference sequence). The CDR3 region is CASKSRGQIEKLFF. DNA of the CDR3: TGTGCCAGTAAATCGAGAGGACAGATCGAAAAACTGTTTTTT.

CDR3 DNA: TGTGCCAGCAGTTTACCCCAGGCTAGCGGGAGGGGGGAGACCCAGTACTTC. Protein: CASSLPQASGRGETQYF. The chain links TRBV28 to TRBJ2-5, with 12 bases matching TRBD2. The CDR3 runs to 17 residues. CDR1 MDHEN and CDR2 SYDVKM come from the germline V gene. Trimming removed 2 bases from V and 5 bases from J; junction bases left unmatched: 9. Drawing the rest from reference TRBV28 and TRBJ2-5, the complete variable domain is DVKVTQSSRYLVKRTGEKVFLECVQDMDHENMFWYRQDPGLGLRLIYFSYDVKMKEKGDIPEGYSVSREKKERFSLILESASTNQTSMYLCASSLPQASGRGETQYFGPGTRLLVL.

The J gene is TRBJ1-3, the V gene TRBV7-2; D ambiguous. CDR3 length equals 16 residues. The V gene's germline CDR1 is SGHTA and CDR2 FQGNSA. Trimming cost V 0 bases and J 1 base, with 10 bases left between them. CDR3 sequence: CASSLASAGSGNTIYF. The CDR3, as DNA: TGTGCCAGCAGCTTAGCTTCGGCGGGGTCTGGAAACACCATATATTTT.

V gene TRBV28 combines with J gene TRBJ2-4, with D perhaps matching TRBD2 (5 bases). Per the germline V gene, CDR1 is MDHEN and CDR2 is SYDVKM. V was shortened by 2 bases and J by 0 bases, with 8 bases between the two germline ends. This CDR3 has 15 residues. In DNA form, the CDR3 reads TGTGCCAGCAGTTTAAATGGACTAGCCAAAAACATTCAGTACTTC. It yields the protein CASSLNGLAKNIQYF.

The rearrangement uses TRBV18 and TRBJ2-2, with D possibly matching TRBD1 (7 bases). The germline gives CDR1 KGHSH, CDR2 LQKENI. Trimming cost V 3 bases and J 0 bases, with 14 bases left between them. The CDR3 runs 17 residues. The DNA of the CDR3 is TGTGCCAGCTCACCTAGGTCCAGGGGGGCGAACACCGGGGAGCTGTTTTTT. This gives the protein CASSPRSRGANTGELFF.

Comments on this clone: Within the sample, other DNA sequences also encode this same CDR3. V usage is TRBV15 and J usage is TRBJ1-2; D remains unclear. Germline CDR1 LNHNV, CDR2 YYDKDF (reference sequence). This CDR3 has 14 residues. V lost 0 bases and J lost 3, with 8 bases in between. The CDR3 DNA is TGTGCCACCAGCAGAGATCGTGGTGACTATGGCTACACCTTC. It encodes CATSRDRGDYGYTF.

The chain employs TRBV6-1 and TRBJ2-5; TRBD1 matches at 8 bases. CDR1 MNHNS and CDR2 SASEGT come from the germline V gene. The CDR3 contains 16 residues. Trimming cost V 4 bases and J 5 bases; bases outside gene matches: 12. CDR3 bases: TGTGCCAGCAGTGTCCGCACAGGGGGTATAGGGGAGACCCAGTACTTC. This encodes CASSVRTGGIGETQYF.